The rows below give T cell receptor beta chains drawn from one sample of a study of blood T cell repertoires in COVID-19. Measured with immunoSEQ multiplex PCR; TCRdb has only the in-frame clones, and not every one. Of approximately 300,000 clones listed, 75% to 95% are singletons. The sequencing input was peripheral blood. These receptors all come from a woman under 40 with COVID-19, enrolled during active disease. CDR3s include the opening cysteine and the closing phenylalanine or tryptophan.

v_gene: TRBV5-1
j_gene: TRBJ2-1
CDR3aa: CASSLANNEQFF

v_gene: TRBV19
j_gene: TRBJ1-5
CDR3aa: CASSIYRDKDQPQHF

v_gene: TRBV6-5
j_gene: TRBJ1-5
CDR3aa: CASKTGGSNQPQHF

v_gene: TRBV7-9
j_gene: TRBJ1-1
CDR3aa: CASSSGGFGEAFF

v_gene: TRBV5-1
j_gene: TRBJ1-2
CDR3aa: CASSLRTGTNYGYTF

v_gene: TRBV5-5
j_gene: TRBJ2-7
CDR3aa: CASSSGLASYEQYF

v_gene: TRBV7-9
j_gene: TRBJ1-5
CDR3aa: CASSFEGGVNQPQHF

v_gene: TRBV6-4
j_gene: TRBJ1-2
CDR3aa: CASSDSGRADGYTF

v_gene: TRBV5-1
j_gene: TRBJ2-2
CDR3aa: CASSSGTGSSGELFF

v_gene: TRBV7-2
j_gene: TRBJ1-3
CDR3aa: CASSLSVSGNTIYF

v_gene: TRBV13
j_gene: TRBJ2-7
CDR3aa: CASTSGLAGYSYEQYF

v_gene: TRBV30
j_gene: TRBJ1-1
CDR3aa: CAWTQGLSGTEAFF

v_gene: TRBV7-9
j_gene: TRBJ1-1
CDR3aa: CASKPTGGNTEAFF

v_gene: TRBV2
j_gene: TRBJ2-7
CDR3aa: CATTHRTSATYEQYF

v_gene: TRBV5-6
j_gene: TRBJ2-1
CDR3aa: CASSWDTDNEQFF

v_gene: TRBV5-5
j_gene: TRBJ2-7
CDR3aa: CASSFGAGVDEQYF

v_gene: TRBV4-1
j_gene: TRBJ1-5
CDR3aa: CASSHSGSNQPQHF

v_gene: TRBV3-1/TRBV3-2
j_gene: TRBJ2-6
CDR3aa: CASSPPKGMGSSAGANVLTF

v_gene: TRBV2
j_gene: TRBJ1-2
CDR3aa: CASMTGANYGYTF

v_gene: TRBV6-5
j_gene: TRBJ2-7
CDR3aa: CASSFGLAKGEQYF

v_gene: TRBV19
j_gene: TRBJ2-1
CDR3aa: CASSMDRGLDEQFF

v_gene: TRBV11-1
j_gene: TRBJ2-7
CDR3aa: CASSPPGPGEQYF

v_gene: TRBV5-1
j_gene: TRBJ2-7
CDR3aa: CASSYRDSYEQYF

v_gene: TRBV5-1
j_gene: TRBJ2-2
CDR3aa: CASSLTGAGELFF

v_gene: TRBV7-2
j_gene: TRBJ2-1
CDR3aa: CASSLASASYNEQFF

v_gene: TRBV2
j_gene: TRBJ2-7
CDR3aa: CASGASGARREQYF

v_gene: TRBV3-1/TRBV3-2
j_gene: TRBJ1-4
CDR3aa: CASSQEGGEKLFF

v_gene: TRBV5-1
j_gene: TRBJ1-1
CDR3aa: CASSLDGRNTEAFF

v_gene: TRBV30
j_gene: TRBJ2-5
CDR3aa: CAWTPLAGARETQYF

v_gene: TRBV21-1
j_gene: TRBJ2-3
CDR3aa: CASSITLAGGEGDTQYF

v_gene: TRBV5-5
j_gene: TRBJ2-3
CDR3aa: CASSFRGRTDTQYF

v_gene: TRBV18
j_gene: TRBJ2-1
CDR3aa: CASSPAGFSNEQFF

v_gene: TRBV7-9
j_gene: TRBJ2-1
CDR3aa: CASTMGRVYYNEQFF

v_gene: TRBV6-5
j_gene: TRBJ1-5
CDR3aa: CASSRQGIYQPQHF

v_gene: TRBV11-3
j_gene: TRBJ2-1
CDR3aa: CASSQNNIYNEQFF

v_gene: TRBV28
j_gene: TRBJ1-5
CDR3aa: CASNRFSNQPQHF

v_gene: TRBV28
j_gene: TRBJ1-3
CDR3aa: CASSLRPEDTIYF

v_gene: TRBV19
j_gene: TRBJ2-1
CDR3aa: CASRLQGVTEQFF

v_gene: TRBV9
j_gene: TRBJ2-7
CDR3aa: CASSVGTGDFYEQYF

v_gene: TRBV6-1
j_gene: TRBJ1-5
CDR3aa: CASSERGELPQHF

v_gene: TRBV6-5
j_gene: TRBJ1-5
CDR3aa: CASSTRTGNTQPQHF

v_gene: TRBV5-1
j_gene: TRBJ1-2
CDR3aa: CASRDRTYGYTF

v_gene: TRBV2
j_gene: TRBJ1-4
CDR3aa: CASTVGQGNEKLFF

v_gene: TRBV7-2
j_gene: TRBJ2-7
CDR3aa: CASSPQVSYEQYF

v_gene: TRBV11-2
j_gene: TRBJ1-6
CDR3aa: CASSFLGHSPLHF

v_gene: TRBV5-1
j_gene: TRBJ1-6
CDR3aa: CASSLEGQDNSPLHF

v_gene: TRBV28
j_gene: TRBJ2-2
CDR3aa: CASSFEGEGTGELFF

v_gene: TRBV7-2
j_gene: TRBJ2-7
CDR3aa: CASSLFSSGRYEQYF

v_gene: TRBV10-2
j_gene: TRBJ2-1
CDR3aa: CATLLGLGQNEQFF

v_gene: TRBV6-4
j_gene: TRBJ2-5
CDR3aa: CASSEQGGGQETQYF

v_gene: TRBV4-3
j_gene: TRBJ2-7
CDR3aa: CASSPGLAEHYEQYF